This T cell receptor (beta chain) was sequenced for a study of regulatory T cells in long-lasting Graves disease. Combining iRepertoire HTBI primers with Arm-PCR of CDR3 regions, the authors built TCR beta libraries. One entry per CDR3 protein, called by TCRdb with MiXCR from the multiplex PCR reads. The data contain around 500,000 distinct CDR3 sequences, roughly 14% of them singletons. The J segment lost 3 bases and the V segment lost 5 bases, leaving 2 bases of the junction unmatched. Germline V gene data show CDR1 as LNHDA and CDR2 as SQIVND (reference sequence). This CDR3 comprises 13 residues. Described time point: newly diagnosed GD, antithyroid drugs for less than 3 months. RNA extracted from PBMCs served as the sequencing template. The table lists this clonotype with many counts. These data were likewise used in another study, on T cells in Graves' hyperthyroidism and ophthalmopathy. Per that study: Calling Graves' hyperthyroidism stable meant ophthalmopathy did not progress within 18 months. First-round RT-PCR targeting the TCR CDR3 was performed with the HTBI primer set. Blood also carried most thyroid clonotypes expanded above 0.001.

This receptor was obtained from a man in his thirties or forties with Graves disease. Sample: peripheral blood mononuclear cells (PBMCs), taken at new diagnosis, from a patient treated with antithyroid drugs. This rearrangement joins TRBV19 to TRBJ1-1, with 8 nucleotides matching TRBD1. The CDR3 bases are TGTGCCAGTAGTGTGGACAGGGACACTGAAGCTTTCTTT. Residues: CASSVDRDTEAFF.